This T cell receptor (beta chain) was found in a study of blood T cell repertoires in COVID-19. Turning to the study itself: Donors in the United States, Italy and Spain gave samples during acute or convalescent COVID-19.

How the authors handled the data: Scientists estimated how many nucleated cells there were by amplifying reference gene primers. Method: immunoSEQ multiplex PCR; TCRdb's copy keeps in-frame clones and lacks some. V and J calls and clone size are those listed in that table; D and trimming were worked out from the DNA. Here the sample spans 250,000 to 400,000 clones, around 87% being singletons. The sample taken for sequencing was peripheral blood. This receptor was taken from a middle-aged man with active or convalescent COVID-19.

The CDR3 region is CASSFTRDQETQYF. DNA of the CDR3: TGTGCCAGCAGTTTCACCAGGGACCAAGAGACCCAGTACTTC. This chain links TRBV27 with TRBJ2-5; possibly TRBD1 for D (5 bases). In germline, CDR1 is MNHEY, CDR2 SMNVEV (reference sequence). The CDR3 totals 14 residues. The ends were cut back, 3 bases at V and 0 bases at J, with 8 bases in the middle.